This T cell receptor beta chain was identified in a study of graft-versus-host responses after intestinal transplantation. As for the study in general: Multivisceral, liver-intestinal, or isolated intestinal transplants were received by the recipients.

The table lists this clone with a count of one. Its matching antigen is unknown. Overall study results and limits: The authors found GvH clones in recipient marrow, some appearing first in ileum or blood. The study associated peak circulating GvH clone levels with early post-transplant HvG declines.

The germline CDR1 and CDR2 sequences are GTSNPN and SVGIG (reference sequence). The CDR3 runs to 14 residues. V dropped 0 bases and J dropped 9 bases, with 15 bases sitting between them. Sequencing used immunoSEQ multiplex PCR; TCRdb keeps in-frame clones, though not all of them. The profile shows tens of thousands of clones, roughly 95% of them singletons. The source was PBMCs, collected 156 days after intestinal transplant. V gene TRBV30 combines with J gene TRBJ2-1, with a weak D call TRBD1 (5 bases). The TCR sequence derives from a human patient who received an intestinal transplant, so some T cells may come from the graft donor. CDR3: CAWSVPRGLSEQFF. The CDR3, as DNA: TGTGCCTGGAGTGTACCTAGGGGTCTTAGTGAGCAGTTCTTC.